The clone carrying this TCR beta chain has a handful of counts. The antigen is unknown. Reverse transcribing all isolated RNA meant expressed TCRB transcripts were sequenced. The protocol was immunoSEQ multiplex PCR, while the TCRdb copy is restricted to in-frame clones and leaves out a portion. Of 500,000 to 700,000 clones in the sample, roughly 15% were seen once. These data are taken from a study of beta chain features in type 1 diabetes. Study-level background: Sorted cells from all samples, numbering 100 million to 120 million, were examined.

Each sorted population was over 98% pure. Study-wide results and limits: The study found moderately but significantly shorter TCRB CDR3s in all four CD4+ subsets of Type 1 diabetes patients. Insertion counts at VDJ junctions were lower in type 1 diabetes patients, who also showed more deletions there.

The sequenced sample was naive CD4+ T cells from blood. The receptor comes from a young man in good health.

CDR3 bases: TGTGCCAGCAGCACAACTAGCGGGGGTTCCCAAGAGACCCAGTACTTC. Amino acid sequence: CASSTTSGGSQETQYF. The chain employs TRBV9 and TRBJ2-5; the match to TRBD2 covers 11 bases. V trimming: 4 bases; J trimming: 1 base; junction bases outside the gene matches: 6. The CDR3 is made up of 16 amino acids. CDR1 and CDR2 from the germline V gene are SGDLS and YYNGEE. The entire variable domain, with the rest obtained from reference TRBV9 and TRBJ2-5, is as follows: DSGVTQTPKHLITATGQRVTLRCSPRSGDLSVYWYQQSLDQGLQFLIQYYNGEERAKGNILERFSAQQFPDLHSELNLSSLELGDSALYFCASSTTSGGSQETQYFGPGTRLLVL.